The 20 T cell receptor beta chains below all came from one sample that was sequenced in a study of T cells in Graves' hyperthyroidism and ophthalmopathy. What was amplified from RNA transcripts were TCR beta CDR3 regions. A first-round RT-PCR of the TCR CDR3 used the HTBI primer set. TCRdb reprocessed the multiplex PCR reads with MiXCR, giving one entry per CDR3 protein. This sample has about 270,000 distinct CDR3 sequences, with around 25% found just once. The sequencing input was blood. Receptors were obtained from a man aged 35-49 years with Graves' hyperthyroidism that later progressed to Graves' ophthalmopathy.

A single count supports this clonotype. The chain has TRBV7-2 and TRBJ2-5; D possibly corresponds to TRBD1 (5 bases). CDR3 length: 15 residues. The germline V gene encodes CDR1 SGHTA and CDR2 FQGNSA. V was clipped by 1 base and J by 7 bases, with 16 bases between them. This chain's CDR3 is CASSLEGSRSGTQYF. DNA of the CDR3: TGTGCCAGCAGCTTAGAGGGGTCCAGAAGTGGGACCCAGTACTTC.

Comments on this clonotype: This is likely a read error, given that the CDR3 carries no conserved phenylalanine or tryptophan at its end. The chain recombines TRBV5-1 with TRBJ2-7, with 10 bases lining up with TRBD1. J gave up 5 bases and V 1 base, and 18 bases lay outside the gene matches. Germline CDR1 reads SGHRS; CDR2 reads YFSETQ. CDR3 length: 19 amino acids. The CDR3 DNA reads TGCGCCAGCAGCTTGACCGGGACAGGGGAAGGTTTATCCGTCCACGAGCAGTACCTC. The encoded protein is CASSLTGTGEGLSVHEQYL.

This clonotype was seen ten or more times. The chain recombines TRBV7-8 with TRBJ2-4, with D perhaps matching TRBD1 or TRBD2 (5 bases each). V lost 5 bases and J lost 8, with 16 bases in between. The CDR3 runs 14 residues. CDR1 SGHVS and CDR2 FQNEAQ come from the germline V gene. The CDR3 coding sequence is TGTGCCAGCAGCCCACGGGACGGCCTGGACATTCAGTACTTC. Amino acids: CASSPRDGLDIQYF.

This clonotype has only a few counts. The chain is built from TRBV18 and TRBJ2-5, with 9 bases matching TRBD1. The CDR3 has 15 residues. Germline V CDR1 and CDR2: KGHSH, LQKENI. With V trimmed by 3 bases and J by 4 bases, 6 bases remained unmatched. This CDR3 is CASSPRQGGRETQYF. The CDR3 region has the DNA TGTGCCAGCTCACCCAGACAGGGGGGACGAGAGACCCAGTACTTC.

The V gene is TRBV6-1, the J gene TRBJ1-3; 7 bases fit TRBD1. With V trimmed by 10 bases and J by 3 bases, 3 bases remained unmatched. Germline CDR1 reads MNHNS; CDR2 reads SASEGT. The CDR3 covers 12 residues. CDR3 DNA: TGTGCCACCGGGACAGATGGAAACACCATATATTTT. This gives the protein CATGTDGNTIYF.

To note about this clonotype: An end of the junction differs from the germline gene, which may be a read error. The chain recombines TRBV7-7 with TRBJ2-5; the D is unclear. This CDR3 contains 15 residues. Germline-derived CDR1 and CDR2 are SSHAT and FNYEAQ (reference sequence). The CDR3 here is CASSRRPRGLETQYF. The CDR3 DNA is TGTGCTAGCAGCCGTCGGCCCCGCGGCCTGGAGACCCAGTACTTC.

This clonotype appeared many times. V and J are TRBV19 and TRBJ1-5, with D perhaps matching TRBD1 (5 bases). The CDR3 is 12 amino acids. Trimming stripped 5 bases from V and 8 bases from J, with 10 bases between. CDR1 and CDR2 (germline): LNHDA, SQIVND (reference sequence). The chain's CDR3 is CASSDSLEPQHF. Written as DNA, the CDR3 is TGTGCCAGTAGTGACAGTCTCGAGCCCCAGCATTTT.

This clonotype has ten or more counts. One end of the junction does not line up with germline, which may come from a read error. The chain couples TRBV6-1 to TRBJ2-7; 10 nucleotides line up with TRBD1. In germline, CDR1 is MNHNS, CDR2 SASEGT. The CDR3 is made up of 15 amino acids. DNA for the CDR3: TGTGCCAGCAGCCTAGGGGACAGGGGAAGGTACGAGCGGTACTTC. Amino acids: CASSLGDRGRYERYF.

V usage is TRBV6-5 and J usage is TRBJ1-1, with D unclear. The CDR3 is made up of 16 amino acids. V was shortened by 4 bases and J by 2 bases, with 17 bases between the two germline ends. CDR1 is MNHEY, CDR2 SVGAGI, per germline. The CDR3 loop is CASSCWAPQTNTEAFF. As DNA, the CDR3 is TGTGCCAGCAGTTGCTGGGCACCCCAGACTAACACTGAAGCTTTCTTT.

This clonotype was picked up many times. The CDR3 loop reads CASSTQGNYGYTF. Here the CDR3 DNA reads TGTGCCAGCAGCACGCAGGGAAACTATGGCTACACCTTC. The V call is TRBV5-6, the J call TRBJ1-2; the D gene is possibly TRBD1 (5 bases). With 4 bases removed from V and 2 bases from J, the gap between germline ends came to 9 bases. This CDR3 is built from 13 residues. Germline loops: CDR1 SGHDT, CDR2 YYEEEE.

The rearrangement joins TRBV6-4 to TRBJ1-5, with D unclear. The CDR3 is made up of 18 amino acids. The germline V gene encodes CDR1 MRHNA and CDR2 SNTAGT. Trimming took off 5 bases at V and 0 bases at J, with 20 bases between the two ends. The CDR3 sequence: CASSRHGPTYFSNQPQHF. CDR3 nucleotide sequence: TGTGCCAGCAGTCGACATGGGCCAACTTATTTTAGCAATCAGCCCCAGCATTTT.

This clonotype has at least ten counts. This sequence joins TRBV10-3 and TRBJ1-2; D is undetermined. The ends were cut back, 0 bases at V and 3 bases at J, with 5 bases in the middle. This CDR3 contains 13 residues. CDR1 ENHRY and CDR2 SYGVKD come from the germline V gene. CDR3 DNA sequence: TGTGCCATCAGTGAGTCGAGGGACTATGGCTACACCTTC. This sequence encodes CAISESRDYGYTF.

This clonotype turned up a few times. This chain connects TRBV6-5 to TRBJ2-5; the match to TRBD2 covers 12 bases. CDR3 length: 15 residues. The germline gives CDR1 MNHEY, CDR2 SVGAGI. Trimming cost V 4 bases and J 5 bases; bases outside gene matches: 5. This CDR3 is CASSSLAGGPETQYF. CDR3 sequence (DNA): TGTGCCAGCAGTTCCCTAGCGGGAGGGCCGGAGACCCAGTACTTC.

This clonotype was picked up many times. The chain links TRBV3-1 to TRBJ2-5; D call uncertain. Germline V gives CDR1 LGHDT, CDR2 YNNKEL (reference sequence). Trimming left V 2 bases short and J 2 bases short, with 6 bases between. The CDR3 contains 13 residues. DNA of the CDR3: TGTGCCAGCAGCCAACTGGGACAAGAGACCCAGTACTTC. Protein: CASSQLGQETQYF.

This clonotype came up many times. The chain recombines TRBV28 with TRBJ2-7; 8 bases fit TRBD1. This CDR3 contains 12 residues. The germline V gene has CDR1 MDHEN and CDR2 SYDVKM. Losses at the gene ends were 8 bases for V and 5 bases for J; bases not matched to a gene: 5. CDR3: CASGGTGHEQYF. As DNA, the CDR3 is TGTGCCAGCGGAGGGACAGGACACGAGCAGTACTTC.

In this sample, this clonotype turned up many times. The chain has TRBV29-1 and TRBJ2-7; TRBD1 might be the D (6 bases). Germline CDR1 is SQVTM and CDR2 is ANQGSEA. V lost 3 bases and J lost 7, with 16 bases in between. The CDR3 sequence is 13 residues long. CDR3 nucleotides: TGCAGCGTTGAGTGGGCATCCAGGGGTGAGCAGTACTTC. Protein: CSVEWASRGEQYF.

This sequence joins TRBV12-5 and TRBJ2-3; D may correspond to TRBD1 or TRBD2 (6 bases each). Germline V CDR1 and CDR2: LGHNT, FRNRAP. Trimming left V 4 bases short and J 4 bases short, with 12 bases between. This CDR3 contains 14 residues. The CDR3 DNA is TGTGCTAGTGGTTCGGCAGGGGACTCAGATACGCAGTATTTT. Its protein product is CASGSAGDSDTQYF.

Ten or more counts support this clonotype. CDR3 region: CASSFQGQTYEQYF. The CDR3 DNA reads as TGTGCCAGCAGCTTTCAGGGGCAGACCTACGAGCAGTACTTC. The chain links TRBV5-5 to TRBJ2-7; the D gene is possibly TRBD1 (6 bases). The V gene lost 2 bases and the J gene lost 2 bases, with 11 bases spanning the gap. Germline CDR1 is SGHKS and CDR2 is YYEKEE (reference sequence). CDR3 length equals 14 residues.

This sequence joins TRBV6-5 and TRBJ1-2; the match to TRBD1 covers 7 bases. Germline assignment: CDR1 MNHEY and CDR2 SVGAGI. The CDR3 has 15 residues. Trimming at V came to 4 bases and at J to 3 bases, leaving 8 bases not matched to a gene. DNA of the CDR3: TGTGCCAGCAGTTCCTTGAGGGGGCGCGACTATGGCTACACCTTC. It specifies CASSSLRGRDYGYTF.

This clonotype was recorded many times. The chain recombines TRBV6-5 with TRBJ2-7; 7 bases fit TRBD1. The J segment lost 4 bases and the V segment lost 7 bases, leaving 7 bases of the junction unmatched. The germline V gene has CDR1 MNHEY and CDR2 SVGAGI. The CDR3 totals 13 residues. CDR3 sequence: CASTDRVSYEQYF. CDR3 bases: TGTGCCAGCACCGACAGGGTTTCTTACGAGCAGTACTTC.